The clone carrying this T cell receptor beta chain was recorded only once. Assay used: immunoSEQ multiplex PCR; TCRdb lists only in-frame clones, some missing. The sample has about 480,000 clones; roughly nine tenths are singletons. The germline gives CDR1 SGHVS, CDR2 FNYEAQ. The CDR3 is 15 amino acids. The ends lost 2 bases at V and 4 bases at J; junction bases unmatched: 8. This entry belongs to a study of blood T cell repertoires in COVID-19. Looking at the study overall: COVID-19 samples collected from the United States, Italy and Spain covered acute and convalescent phases.

The participants were between about 18 and 90 years old and came from roughly 25 US areas. The rearrangement links TRBV7-6 to TRBJ2-7, with TRBD1 identical over 7 bases. The material sequenced was PBMCs or T cells enriched from blood (not recorded which). The receptor's source is a woman aged 55-70 years who had recovered from COVID-19. The CDR3, as DNA: TGTGCCAGCAGCTTACAGTCAGGGGGAGCATACGAGCAGTACTTC. It is translated as CASSLQSGGAYEQYF.